The next 22 T cell receptor beta chains were all read from a single sample in a study of blood T cell repertoires in COVID-19. TCRdb keeps only in-frame clones here, not all; method: immunoSEQ multiplex PCR. The sample consists of fewer than 250,000 clones, approximately 86% of them appearing once. The specimen was peripheral blood. These receptors originate from a man in his 60s with acute or convalescent COVID-19.

This chain links TRBV7-3 with TRBJ2-3, with 11 nucleotides matching TRBD2. The CDR3 runs to 16 residues. Germline CDR1 and CDR2: SGHTA and FQGTGA. The ends lost 1 base at V and 0 bases at J; junction bases unmatched: 0. CDR3 sequence: CASSLRLAGSTDTQYF. DNA for the CDR3: TGTGCCAGCAGCTTAAGACTAGCGGGGAGCACAGATACGCAGTATTTT. The full variable domain, its missing parts supplied by reference TRBV7-3 and TRBJ2-3, is GAGVSQTPSNKVTEKGKYVELRCDPISGHTALYWYRQSLGQGPEFLIYFQGTGAADDSGLPNDRFFAVRPEGSVSTLKIQRTERGDSAVYLCASSLRLAGSTDTQYFGPGTRLTVL.

The chain joins TRBV9 to TRBJ2-1; the match to TRBD2 covers 8 bases. Germline V gives CDR1 SGDLS, CDR2 YYNGEE. The CDR3 totals 15 residues. The V segment lost 1 base and the J segment 6 bases; nucleotides outside the gene matches: 6. The CDR3 DNA sequence: TGTGCCAGCAGCGTAAGAGTAGCGGGGAGCAATGAGCAGTTCTTC. Translating gives CASSVRVAGSNEQFF. Full variable domain (outside the CDR3, taken from reference TRBV9 and TRBJ2-1): DSGVTQTPKHLITATGQRVTLRCSPRSGDLSVYWYQQSLDQGLQFLIQYYNGEERAKGNILERFSAQQFPDLHSELNLSSLELGDSALYFCASSVRVAGSNEQFFGPGTRLTVL.

CDR3 loop: CASSGGTGRRTNEKLFF. The CDR3 coding sequence is TGTGCCAGTAGTGGGGGGACAGGGCGACGGACTAATGAAAAACTGTTTTTT. The chain employs TRBV19 and TRBJ1-4; the match to TRBD1 covers 9 bases. V shed 5 bases, J shed 2 bases, and the junction held 9 bases outside the gene matches. This CDR3 has 17 residues. Per germline, CDR1 LNHDA and CDR2 SQIVND (reference sequence).

V gene TRBV7-3 combines with J gene TRBJ1-1; D gene ambiguous. CDR1 and CDR2 from the germline V gene are SGHTA and FQGTGA. The CDR3 extends over 13 amino acids. The V end was cut by 5 bases, the J end by 5 bases, with 12 bases between. CDR3 amino acids: CASSKVPGTEAFF. DNA of the CDR3: TGTGCCAGCAGCAAAGTTCCGGGGACTGAAGCTTTCTTT.

The chain combines TRBV7-3 with TRBJ2-7; TRBD2 matches at 10 bases. The CDR3 is 15 amino acids. Per the germline V gene, CDR1 is SGHTA and CDR2 is FQGTGA. V lost 5 bases and J lost 3; bases outside the gene matches: 7. In DNA, the CDR3 is TGTGCCAGCAGCCCCGGGATAGCGGGGGGCTACGAGCAGTACTTC. Protein product: CASSPGIAGGYEQYF. The full variable domain, rest sourced from reference TRBV7-3 and TRBJ2-7, is GAGVSQTPSNKVTEKGKYVELRCDPISGHTALYWYRQSLGQGPEFLIYFQGTGAADDSGLPNDRFFAVRPEGSVSTLKIQRTERGDSAVYLCASSPGIAGGYEQYFGPGTRLTVT.

The chain uses TRBV6-5 and TRBJ2-7; possibly TRBD1 for D (6 bases). The V and J ends lost 8 bases and 1 base respectively, with 15 bases between them. Germline assignment: CDR1 MNHEY and CDR2 SVGAGI. The length of the CDR3 is 14 residues. CDR3 sequence reads: CASPKGQGSYEQYF. The CDR3, as DNA: TGTGCCAGCCCAAAGGGACAAGGGTCCTACGAGCAGTACTTC.

The chain combines TRBV6-4 with TRBJ2-1, with no clear D. The V gene's germline CDR1 is MRHNA and CDR2 SNTAGT. The CDR3 is made up of 13 amino acids. V was cut by 4 bases and J by 7 bases, with 11 bases left in between. The CDR3 DNA reads TGTGCCAGCAGTGCGGGTCCGGAGAATGAGCAGTTCTTC. The encoded protein is CASSAGPENEQFF.

The chain couples TRBV29-1 to TRBJ1-1; the D is unclear. The ends were cut back, 8 bases at V and 4 bases at J, with 11 bases in the middle. The CDR3 contains 11 residues. Germline CDR1 is SQVTM and CDR2 is ANQGSEA. CDR3 amino acids: CSLQFVTEAFF. In DNA form, the CDR3 reads TGCAGCCTTCAGTTCGTCACTGAAGCTTTCTTT.

This clone was seen only once. This chain links TRBV9 with TRBJ1-2, with D tentatively TRBD1 (6 bases). CDR3 length: 19 residues. CDR1 SGDLS and CDR2 YYNGEE come from the germline V gene. V lost 0 bases and J 0 bases, leaving 21 bases between the germline ends. CDR3 sequence (DNA): TGTGCCAGCAGCGTAGCCCGAACCCCCCGGACAGATTCTAACTATGGCTACACCTTC. This gives the protein CASSVARTPRTDSNYGYTF.

The chain carries TRBV2 and TRBJ1-5, with 9 bases matching TRBD1. V trimming: 7 bases; J trimming: 2 bases; junction bases outside the gene matches: 6. The CDR3 runs to 15 residues. Germline CDR1 is SNHLY and CDR2 is FYNNEI. This chain's CDR3 is CASTQDRGGNQPQHF. CDR3 nucleotide sequence: TGTGCCAGCACCCAGGACAGGGGTGGCAATCAGCCCCAGCATTTT.

The chain couples TRBV4-1 to TRBJ2-3; TRBD2 matches at 13 bases. V shed 5 bases, J shed 2 bases, and the junction held 7 bases outside the gene matches. This CDR3 has 17 residues. CDR1 is MGHRA and CDR2 is YSYEKL in the germline V gene. In DNA form, the CDR3 reads TGCGCCAGCAGCACACGACTAGCGGGGGGTGTCACAGATACGCAGTATTTT. Translating it yields CASSTRLAGGVTDTQYF.

This chain links TRBV30 with TRBJ1-5; D not resolved. Germline values: CDR1 GTSNPN, CDR2 SVGIG (reference sequence). V was clipped by 0 bases and J by 3 bases, with 12 bases between them. The CDR3 has 15 residues. Here the CDR3 DNA reads TGTGCCTGGAGTGTAAATCGGCAGGACAATCAGCCCCAGCATTTT. This encodes CAWSVNRQDNQPQHF.

The chain couples TRBV21-1 to TRBJ1-5; the D call TRBD1 from the table was never checked on the DNA. TRBV21-1 is a documented pseudogene. This CDR3 spans 14 amino acids. The CDR3, as DNA: TGTGCCAGCAGCAAAGGACAGGGCGGACAGCCCCAGCATTTT. This translates into CASSKGQGGQPQHF.

This chain joins TRBV10-3 and TRBJ1-1, with TRBD1 matching over 7 bases. CDR1 and CDR2 (germline): ENHRY, SYGVKD. Unmatched junction bases numbered 11, after V lost 4 bases and J lost 3 bases. The CDR3 totals 16 residues. Here the CDR3 reads CAISGQGGRVDTEAFF. The CDR3 nucleotides read TGTGCCATCAGTGGTCAGGGGGGAAGGGTGGACACTGAAGCTTTCTTT.

The chain joins TRBV2 to TRBJ1-1; 9 bases are a match to TRBD1. Germline trimming cut 6 bases from V and 3 bases from J; bases unmatched to any gene: 5. The CDR3 loop spans 14 amino acids. Germline lookup yields CDR1 SNHLY and CDR2 FYNNEI. The CDR3 reads CASRVTGGHTEAFF. For the CDR3, the DNA is TGTGCCAGCAGGGTTACAGGGGGCCACACTGAAGCTTTCTTT.

CDR3 sequence reads: CASKPGRDRRFGKLFF. In DNA, the CDR3 is TGTGCCAGCAAGCCCGGCCGGGACAGGCGGTTCGGAAAACTGTTTTTT. This rearrangement joins TRBV6-6 to TRBJ1-4, with 8 bases that match TRBD1. With V trimmed by 7 bases and J by 10 bases, 17 bases remained unmatched. CDR1 is MNHNY and CDR2 is SVGAGI in the germline V gene (reference sequence). The CDR3 runs to 16 residues.

This rearrangement joins TRBV25-1 to TRBJ1-1; TRBD1 matches 7 bases. V was clipped by 8 bases and J by 3 bases; unmatched bases: 6. The CDR3 sequence is 13 residues long. In germline, CDR1 is MGHDK, CDR2 SYGVNS. CDR3 in amino acids: CASATGMDTEAFF. The CDR3 bases are TGTGCCAGCGCGACAGGGATGGACACTGAAGCTTTCTTT. Using reference TRBV25-1 and TRBJ1-1 for the parts outside the CDR3, the full variable domain is EADIYQTPRYLVIGTGKKITLECSQTMGHDKMYWYQQDPGMELHLIHYSYGVNSTEKGDLSSESTVSRIRTEHFPLTLESARPSHTSQYLCASATGMDTEAFFGQGTRLTVV.

V and J are TRBV28 and TRBJ2-3; 9 bases align to TRBD2. This CDR3 has 18 residues. After removal of 7 bases from V and 0 bases from J, the junction contained 14 bases not matched to a gene. The germline CDR1 and CDR2 sequences are MDHEN and SYDVKM. CDR3 DNA: TGTGCCAGCACCTTAGGTGGTAGCGGGGGTGTAAGCACAGATACGCAGTATTTT. It translates to CASTLGGSGGVSTDTQYF.

The chain recombines TRBV5-1 with TRBJ2-1; 10 bases line up with TRBD2. CDR3 length: 15 amino acids. The V gene end was trimmed by 0 bases and the J gene end by 10 bases; junction bases not matched to a gene: 7. Germline CDR1 SGHRS, CDR2 YFSETQ. CDR3: CASSLVASGGSEQFF. The CDR3 nucleotides read TGCGCCAGCAGCTTGGTGGCTAGCGGGGGCTCCGAGCAGTTCTTC.

J is TRBJ2-2 and V is TRBV2; 11 bases are a match to TRBD1. The CDR3 consists of 16 residues. CDR1 and CDR2 from the germline V gene are SNHLY and FYNNEI. V was pared by 6 bases and J by 4 bases, with 7 bases of the junction left unmatched. The CDR3 protein is CASRGPGTGGTGELFF. The CDR3 DNA is TGTGCCAGCAGAGGTCCCGGGACAGGGGGCACCGGGGAGCTGTTTTTT.

This sequence joins TRBV15 and TRBJ2-5; 8 bases are shared with TRBD1. Trimming at V came to 0 bases and at J to 6 bases, leaving 12 bases not matched to a gene. This CDR3 comprises 17 residues. In germline, CDR1 is LNHNV, CDR2 YYDKDF (reference sequence). CDR3 in amino acids: CATSRDQGAGGSQTQYF. The CDR3 coding sequence is TGTGCCACCAGCAGAGATCAAGGGGCAGGGGGCAGCCAGACCCAGTACTTC.

Comments on this clone: A junction end diverges from the germline sequence, so it may reflect a read error. The chain recombines TRBV30 with TRBJ1-2; D may be TRBD1 (6 bases). This CDR3 comprises 12 residues. Germline V lookup: CDR1 GTSNPN, CDR2 SVGIG (reference sequence). The CDR3 is CAWSPVTGLTYF. CDR3 DNA sequence: TGTGCCTGGAGTCCTGTAACAGGGCTAACATACTTC.